The 8 T cell receptor beta chains given below trace back to one sample, sequenced in a study of blood T cell repertoires in COVID-19. Sequencing used immunoSEQ multiplex PCR; TCRdb keeps in-frame clones, though not all of them. The top ten clones hold about 1% of a sample with under 300,000 clones, 70% to 90% of them seen once. Material for sequencing was PBMCs or T cells enriched from blood (not recorded which). The receptor set was obtained from a woman younger than 45 who had recovered from COVID-19.

The chain has TRBV5-1 and TRBJ2-7; D may be TRBD1 (5 bases). Per germline, CDR1 SGHRS and CDR2 YFSETQ. CDR3 length: 17 residues. The V end lost 1 base, the J end lost 2 bases, and 19 bases lay between the germline ends. The CDR3: CASSLFLGANRTYEQYF. For the CDR3, the DNA is TGCGCCAGCAGCTTGTTCTTAGGGGCCAATCGAACCTACGAGCAGTACTTC.

The rearrangement uses TRBV7-2 and TRBJ1-6; tentatively, D is TRBD1 (5 bases). V was trimmed by 2 bases and J by 6 bases, leaving 11 bases between them. Per germline, CDR1 SGHTA and CDR2 FQGNSA. There are 15 residues in the CDR3. CDR3 sequence reads: CASSLLAGPNSPLHF. CDR3 coding DNA: TGTGCCAGCAGCTTATTGGCAGGGCCTAATTCACCCCTCCACTTT.

This chain uses TRBV2 with TRBJ2-7; 7 positions match TRBD1. The CDR3 has 14 residues. The V gene end was trimmed by 5 bases and the J gene end by 4 bases; junction bases not matched to a gene: 8. Germline V CDR1 and CDR2: SNHLY, FYNNEI. The CDR3 is CASSIQGPRYEQYF. The CDR3 DNA follows: TGTGCCAGCAGTATACAGGGGCCCCGATACGAGCAGTACTTC.

The chain uses TRBV30 and TRBJ1-2; the D is unclear. The CDR3 length is 14 residues. Germline V gene sequence: CDR1 GTSNPN, CDR2 SVGIG (reference sequence). The V gene lost 0 bases and the J gene lost 4 bases, with 12 bases spanning the gap. In DNA form, the CDR3 reads TGTGCCTGGAGTGTCGGAGTCTCCCGCTATGGCTACACCTTC. This sequence encodes CAWSVGVSRYGYTF.

V usage is TRBV5-1 and J usage is TRBJ2-5; possibly TRBD1 for D (6 bases). Germline loops: CDR1 SGHRS, CDR2 YFSETQ. The germline V and J ends were trimmed by 0 bases and 4 bases, with 10 bases remaining between them. There are 14 residues in the CDR3. CDR3 in amino acids: CASSLEGRGETQYF. DNA of the CDR3: TGCGCCAGCAGCTTGGAAGGCAGGGGAGAGACCCAGTACTTC. Full variable domain (outside the CDR3, taken from reference TRBV5-1 and TRBJ2-5): KAGVTQTPRYLIKTRGQQVTLSCSPISGHRSVSWYQQTPGQGLQFLFEYFSETQRNKGNFPGRFSGRQFSNSRSEMNVSTLELGDSALYLCASSLEGRGETQYFGPGTRLLVL.

V and J are TRBV6-4 and TRBJ1-2; D is ambiguous. The CDR3 length is 15 residues. The V end lost 1 base, the J end lost 7 bases, and 16 bases lay between the germline ends. Per the germline V gene, CDR1 is MRHNA and CDR2 is SNTAGT. The CDR3 sequence: CASSDWSAGSRGYTF. DNA for the CDR3: TGTGCCAGCAGTGACTGGTCAGCGGGGTCTCGTGGCTACACCTTC.

The chain links TRBV28 to TRBJ2-5; 12 bases are shared with TRBD2. The germline gives CDR1 MDHEN, CDR2 SYDVKM. This CDR3 is 22 amino acids long. With 5 bases clipped from V and 1 base from J, the junction kept 23 bases outside the gene matches. The CDR3 loop is CASSPPPTSGGLRSPAQETQYF. CDR3 coding DNA: TGTGCCAGCAGTCCGCCACCGACTAGCGGGGGTTTAAGGTCTCCAGCCCAAGAGACCCAGTACTTC.

There are a few counts of this clone. The gene calls are TRBV5-6 and TRBJ1-4, with no clear D. This CDR3 has 14 residues. The V gene lost 0 bases and the J gene lost 7 bases, with 10 bases spanning the gap. Germline V gene lookup returns CDR1 SGHDT and CDR2 YYEEEE. The CDR3 sequence is CASSLGVRGEKLFF. The CDR3 DNA sequence: TGTGCCAGCAGCTTGGGGGTGAGAGGTGAAAAACTGTTTTTT.